This TCR beta chain was obtained from a study of blood T cell repertoires in COVID-19. CDR1 is SGHTA and CDR2 is FQGNSA in the germline V gene. The CDR3 contains 15 residues. After removal of 5 bases from V and 4 bases from J, the junction contained 5 bases not matched to a gene. TCRdb keeps only in-frame clones here, not all; method: immunoSEQ multiplex PCR. In the table there are fewer than 400,000 clones, more than 75% of which are singletons. The TCR sequence derives from a human donor in a cohort sampled during active COVID-19. V and J are TRBV7-2 and TRBJ2-1, with 10 bases that match TRBD1. The sample comprised peripheral blood. Written as DNA, the CDR3 is TGTGCCAGCAGCAACCGGGACAGGGGTTACAATGAGCAGTTCTTC. Translation gives CASSNRDRGYNEQFF.